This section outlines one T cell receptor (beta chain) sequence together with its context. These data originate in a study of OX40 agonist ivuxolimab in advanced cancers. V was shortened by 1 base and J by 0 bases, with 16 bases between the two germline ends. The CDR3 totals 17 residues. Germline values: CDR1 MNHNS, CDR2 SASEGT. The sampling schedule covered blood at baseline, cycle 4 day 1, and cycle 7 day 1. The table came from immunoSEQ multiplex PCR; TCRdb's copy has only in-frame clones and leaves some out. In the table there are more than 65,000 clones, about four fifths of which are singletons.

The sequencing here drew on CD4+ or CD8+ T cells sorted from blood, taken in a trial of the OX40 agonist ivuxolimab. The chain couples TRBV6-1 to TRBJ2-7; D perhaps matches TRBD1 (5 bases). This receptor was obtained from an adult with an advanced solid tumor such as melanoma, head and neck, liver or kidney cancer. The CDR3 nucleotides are TGTGCCAGCAGTGAAGGGTGGGGCAGGGCCAACTCCTACGAGCAGTACTTC. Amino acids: CASSEGWGRANSYEQYF.